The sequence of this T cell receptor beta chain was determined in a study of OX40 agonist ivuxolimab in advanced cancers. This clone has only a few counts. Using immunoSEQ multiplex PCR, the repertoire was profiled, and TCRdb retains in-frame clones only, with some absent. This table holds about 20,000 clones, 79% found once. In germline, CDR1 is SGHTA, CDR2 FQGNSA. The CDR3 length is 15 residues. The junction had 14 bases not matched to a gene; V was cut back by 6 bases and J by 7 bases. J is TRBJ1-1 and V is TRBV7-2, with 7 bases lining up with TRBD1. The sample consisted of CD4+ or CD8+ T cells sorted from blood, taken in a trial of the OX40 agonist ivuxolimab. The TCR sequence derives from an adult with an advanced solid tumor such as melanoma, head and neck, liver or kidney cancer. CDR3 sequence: CASSEYQGGLFEAFF. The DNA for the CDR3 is TGTGCCAGCAGTGAATACCAGGGGGGGCTTTTTGAAGCTTTCTTT.